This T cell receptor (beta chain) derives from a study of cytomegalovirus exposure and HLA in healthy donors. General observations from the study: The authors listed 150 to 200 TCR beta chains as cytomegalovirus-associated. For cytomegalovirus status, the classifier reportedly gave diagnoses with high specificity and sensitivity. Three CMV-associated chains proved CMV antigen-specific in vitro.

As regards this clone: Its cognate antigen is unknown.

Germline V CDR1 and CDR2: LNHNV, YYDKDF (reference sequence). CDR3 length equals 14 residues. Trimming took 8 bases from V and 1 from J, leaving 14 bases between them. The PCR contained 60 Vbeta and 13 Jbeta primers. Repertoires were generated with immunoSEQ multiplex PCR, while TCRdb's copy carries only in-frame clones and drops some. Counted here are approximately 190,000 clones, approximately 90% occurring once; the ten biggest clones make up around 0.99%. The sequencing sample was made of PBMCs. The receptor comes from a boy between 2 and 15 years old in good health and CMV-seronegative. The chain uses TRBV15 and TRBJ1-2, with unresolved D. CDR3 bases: TGTGCCACCTCCCAAGAGCCGAATAACTATGGCTACACCTTC. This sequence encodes CATSQEPNNYGYTF.